This T cell receptor (beta chain) was sequenced in a study of blood T cell repertoires in COVID-19 (TCRdb year 2020). Notes on the research overall: Samples from collaborators originated in the United States, Italy and Spain and spanned both the acute and convalescent phases of COVID-19. The prospective study material was composed of cDNA or gDNA derived from T cells, B-cell-depleted T cells, or PBMCs. Deeply sampled blood TCRbeta repertoires from subjects exposed to, actively infected with, or recovered from COVID-19 were included in the dataset. The repertoires were made available in a free public database intended to serve as a resource for research on the immune response to SARS-CoV-2. Samples came from the ongoing ImmuneRACE study (first 160 participants) plus 1,254 subjects from 6 global collaborators. Nearly every sample came with metadata listing a de-identified subject ID, COVID-19 status, age in years and sex. HLA class I and class II types, where available, came from metadata supplied by the sample provider rather than from assay-based typing.

Comments on this clone: Its antigen is currently not known. Base qualities are not at hand, and no much larger clone is one base apart.

Whole blood was collected in K2EDTA tubes by collaborating institutions according to the institutions' own protocols. For TCRbeta analysis, collaborator samples were shipped as frozen whole blood, as isolated PBMCs, or as DNA extracted from either sample type. CDR1 WSHSY and CDR2 SAAADI were looked up in the germline V gene. Trimming costs V 7 bases and J 2 bases, and their ends lie 15 bases apart. The cysteine opens and the phenylalanine closes a CDR3 of 15 amino acids. The sequence is cut down to CDR3 DNA, 45 bases in frame from base 1. What the research found in general, with its limitations: How much clinical and demographic metadata was included differed by source and by participant, and the metadata was provided uncurated.

TCRbeta CDR3 regions were amplified from genomic DNA using the immunoSEQ Assay, a bias-controlled multiplex PCR. The authors processed their data as follows. The number of nucleated cells in each sample was estimated from the amplification of reference gene primers within the assay. To quantify the absolute abundance of each unique TCRbeta CDR3 rearrangement, sequence reads were collapsed and filtered. Productive Simpson clonality was computed per sample as the square root of Simpson's diversity index over productive rearrangements. Here the immuneACCESS table is served through TCRdb, limited to in-frame sequences with V and J called. Missing clones are a known gap in these copies; in checked studies unresolved V genes cover under half, and the rest lacks a known reason. V, J and clone size were drawn from that table, and D and trimming were deduced from the DNA. For this sample the table gives about 200,000 clones, of which more than 75% were detected only once. The top ten clonotypes cover over 1.5% of the sample.

This clonotype was sampled from a man in his forties with active or convalescent COVID-19. The V and J segments used are TRBV10-2 and TRBJ1-3; TRBD1 could be the D gene, as 6 bases match. Sequencing used peripheral blood. The CDR3 protein sequence reads: CASKSAGGPGNTIYF. At the DNA level, the sequence is TGCGCCAGCAAGTCGGCGGGGGGGCCTGGAAACACCATATATTTT.